The 28 T cell receptor beta chains given below trace back to one sample, sequenced in a study of T cell clonotyping in hematopoietic cell transplantation. Time point specified: recipient sample about 28 days before transplant, after cytoreduction. Sequencing used immunoSEQ multiplex PCR; TCRdb keeps in-frame clones, though not all of them. Of some 36,000 clones in the sample, 90% to 95% are singletons; the top ten hold around 1.6%. Sequenced here: peripheral blood mononuclear cells, sampled before stem cell transplant. The source is a man between 35 and 55 years old with chronic myeloid leukemia. Some clones in this sample may be carry-over from other donors' samples.

The chain combines TRBV5-6 with TRBJ1-1; 8 positions match TRBD1. In germline, CDR1 is SGHDT, CDR2 YYEEEE. CDR3 length equals 14 residues. The V gene end was trimmed by 4 bases and the J gene end by 4 bases; junction bases not matched to a gene: 6. DNA of the CDR3: TGTGCCAGCAGCCGACCAGGGGGCGGCACTGAAGCTTTCTTT. Amino acid sequence: CASSRPGGGTEAFF.

The V gene is TRBV6-1, the J gene TRBJ1-6, with 7 bases aligning to TRBD1. In germline, CDR1 is MNHNS, CDR2 SASEGT. CDR3 length equals 16 residues. V gave up 2 bases and J gave up 7 bases; unmatched junction bases: 8. CDR3 region: CASSEQQGRGNSPLHF. The CDR3 nucleotides read TGTGCCAGCAGTGAACAACAGGGGAGAGGGAATTCACCCCTCCACTTT.

This chain connects TRBV5-4 to TRBJ2-7, with 11 bases aligning to TRBD1. Germline trimming cut 0 bases from V and 8 bases from J; bases unmatched to any gene: 10. Germline V lookup: CDR1 SGHNT, CDR2 YYREEE (reference sequence). This CDR3 is built from 16 residues. In DNA, the CDR3 is TGTGCCAGCAGCTTGGATAACGTGGGGACAGGGGGTCAGCAGTACTTC. As protein: CASSLDNVGTGGQQYF.

The chain carries TRBV4-1 and TRBJ2-2; 11 positions agree with TRBD2. CDR3 length: 18 residues. V dropped 0 bases and J dropped 3; count of bases not matched to a gene: 6. CDR1 is MGHRA, CDR2 YSYEKL, per germline. CDR3 protein: CASSQEVSGGGYTGELFF. The CDR3 DNA follows: TGCGCCAGCAGCCAAGAAGTTAGCGGGGGGGGGTACACCGGGGAGCTGTTTTTT.

This clone was observed a few times. The CDR3 is CASSLGYPGSPLHF. CDR3 coding DNA: TGTGCCAGCAGCTTAGGGTATCCGGGTTCACCCCTCCACTTT. The gene calls are TRBV7-9 and TRBJ1-6; D not certain. From germline, CDR1 is SEHNR and CDR2 FQNEAQ (reference sequence). The CDR3 is made up of 14 amino acids. The V end was cut by 1 base, the J end by 9 bases, with 10 bases between.

The rearrangement uses TRBV2 and TRBJ1-3; no reliable D call. V shed 7 bases and J shed 6 bases, with 7 bases lying between them. The CDR3 consists of 11 residues. Germline V gene data show CDR1 as SNHLY and CDR2 as FYNNEI. The CDR3: CASKRENTIYF. The CDR3 DNA is TGTGCCAGCAAAAGGGAAAACACCATATATTTT.

V gene TRBV5-6 combines with J gene TRBJ1-5, with TRBD1 identical over 7 bases. CDR3 size: 16 residues. Losses at the gene ends were 2 bases for V and 1 base for J; bases not matched to a gene: 6. The germline V gene encodes CDR1 SGHDT and CDR2 YYEEEE. CDR3 sequence reads: CASSFRGGASNQPQHF. The CDR3 DNA follows: TGTGCCAGCAGCTTTCGAGGGGGCGCGAGCAATCAGCCCCAGCATTTT.

The rearrangement joins TRBV5-4 to TRBJ2-1, with unresolved D. The CDR3 is 14 amino acids. Germline V gene sequence: CDR1 SGHNT, CDR2 YYREEE (reference sequence). The V end lost 0 bases, the J end lost 5 bases, and 9 bases lay between the germline ends. This chain's CDR3 is CASSLDNRDNEQFF. The CDR3 coding sequence is TGTGCCAGCAGCTTGGATAATCGCGACAATGAGCAGTTCTTC.

The V call is TRBV6-5, the J call TRBJ1-5; a possible D gene is TRBD1 (5 bases). Germline values: CDR1 MNHEY, CDR2 SVGAGI. V was shortened by 4 bases and J by 5 bases, with 9 bases between the two germline ends. CDR3 length equals 13 residues. CDR3 sequence reads: CASSSQGDQPQHF. CDR3 nucleotides: TGTGCCAGCAGTTCGCAGGGAGATCAGCCCCAGCATTTT.

The genes are TRBV6-6 and TRBJ2-1, with D uncertain. Per germline, CDR1 MNHNY and CDR2 SVGAGI (reference sequence). This CDR3 has 15 residues. V shed 5 bases and J shed 3 bases, with 14 bases lying between them. The CDR3 sequence is CASSVSGLHYNEQFF. DNA of the CDR3: TGTGCCAGCAGTGTATCCGGGTTACACTACAATGAGCAGTTCTTC.

This chain joins TRBV6-5 and TRBJ1-1; no clear D gene. The germline V gene has CDR1 MNHEY and CDR2 SVGAGI. The CDR3 spans 15 residues. The ends were cut back, 2 bases at V and 1 base at J, with 11 bases in the middle. CDR3 nucleotides: TGTGCCAGCAGTTACAGGGAAATTTGGAACACTGAAGCTTTCTTT. It translates to CASSYREIWNTEAFF.

The CDR3 sequence is CAWSVRMNTEAFF. CDR3 coding DNA: TGTGCCTGGAGTGTACGGATGAACACTGAAGCTTTCTTT. The chain is built from TRBV30 and TRBJ1-1; no clear D. CDR1 and CDR2 from the germline V gene are GTSNPN and SVGIG (reference sequence). The CDR3 contains 13 residues. V shed 0 bases and J shed 0 bases, with 5 bases lying between them.

This rearrangement joins TRBV5-6 to TRBJ2-7; D is unclear. This CDR3 has 12 amino acids. The germline V gene has CDR1 SGHDT and CDR2 YYEEEE. Trimming cost V 4 bases and J 4 bases, with 9 bases left between them. In DNA, the CDR3 is TGTGCCAGCAGCCAAAGTCGGTACGAGCAGTACTTC. Encoded protein: CASSQSRYEQYF.

This clone was recorded only once. V usage is TRBV7-2 and J usage is TRBJ2-7; TRBD1 aligns across 9 bases. CDR3 length: 16 residues. Germline V lookup: CDR1 SGHTA, CDR2 FQGNSA. Trimming cost V 6 bases and J 4 bases; bases outside gene matches: 13. The CDR3 loop reads CASRTPPGTGLYEQYF. The CDR3 DNA reads as TGTGCCAGCAGGACCCCGCCCGGGACAGGGTTGTACGAGCAGTACTTC.

This clone occurred a few times. The chain is built from TRBV14 and TRBJ1-5; TRBD1 aligns across 8 bases. The CDR3 loop spans 16 amino acids. The ends lost 1 base at V and 3 bases at J; junction bases unmatched: 5. CDR1 is SGHDN, CDR2 FVKESK, per germline. CDR3 nucleotides: TGTGCCAGCAGCCAAGTCAGGGGGCTAGACAATCAGCCCCAGCATTTT. It yields the protein CASSQVRGLDNQPQHF. Looking up the rest from reference TRBV14 and TRBJ1-5 gives the full variable domain: EAGVTQFPSHSVIEKGQTVTLRCDPISGHDNLYWYRRVMGKEIKFLLHFVKESKQDESGMPNNRFLAERTGGTYSTLKVQPAELEDSGVYFCASSQVRGLDNQPQHFGDGTRLSIL.

V is TRBV7-9 and J is TRBJ1-2, with D unclear. V lost 3 bases to trimming and J lost 7 bases, with 9 bases between them. CDR3 length: 12 amino acids. The germline V gene encodes CDR1 SEHNR and CDR2 FQNEAQ (reference sequence). CDR3 sequence reads: CASSFGSGGYTF. The CDR3 DNA sequence: TGTGCCAGCAGCTTTGGGAGCGGTGGCTACACCTTC.

The chain employs TRBV6-5 and TRBJ2-2; possibly TRBD2 for D (6 bases). Per the germline V gene, CDR1 is MNHEY and CDR2 is SVGAGI. This CDR3 has 15 amino acids. Trimming shortened V by 3 bases and J by 6 bases, and 14 bases separated the two germline ends. CDR3 bases: TGTGCCAGCAGTTATGGAGGGGATAGGGCCGGGGAGCTGTTTTTT. Translated, it gives CASSYGGDRAGELFF.

The gene calls are TRBV11-2 and TRBJ1-2, with 7 positions matching TRBD1. The CDR3 length is 15 residues. With V trimmed by 5 bases and J by 4 bases, 10 bases remained unmatched. Germline loops: CDR1 SGHAT, CDR2 FQNNGV. The CDR3 coding sequence is TGTGCCAGCAGCCGCCCCGGACAGGTCCTCTATGGCTACACCTTC. This sequence encodes CASSRPGQVLYGYTF.

The chain is built from TRBV28 and TRBJ1-1; maybe TRBD1 (6 bases). CDR1 and CDR2 from the germline V gene are MDHEN and SYDVKM. V was pared by 7 bases and J by 3 bases, with 9 bases between. This CDR3 region has 12 residues. CDR3 DNA sequence: TGTGCCAGCAAAGAGGGGGACACTGAAGCTTTCTTT. This codes for CASKEGDTEAFF.

This chain connects TRBV7-3 to TRBJ1-6; the D is unclear. CDR1 and CDR2 from the germline V gene are SGHTA and FQGTGA. V dropped 2 bases and J dropped 7 bases, with 15 bases sitting between them. This CDR3 contains 16 residues. The CDR3 nucleotides read TGTGCCAGCAGCTTATCAGAGGTGGGAACCAATTCACCCCTCCACTTT. Its protein product is CASSLSEVGTNSPLHF.

The gene calls are TRBV11-2 and TRBJ1-1; D is perhaps TRBD1 (5 bases). The CDR3 totals 14 residues. The germline gives CDR1 SGHAT, CDR2 FQNNGV. V was clipped by 1 base and J by 4 bases, with 10 bases between them. The CDR3 DNA sequence: TGTGCCAGCAGCTTAGGTGGAGGGACCACTGAAGCTTTCTTT. This translates into CASSLGGGTTEAFF. The full variable domain, completed using reference TRBV11-2 and TRBJ1-1, is EAGVAQSPRYKIIEKRQSVAFWCNPISGHATLYWYQQILGQGPKLLIQFQNNGVVDDSQLPKDRFSAERLKGVDSTLKIQPAKLEDSAVYLCASSLGGGTTEAFFGQGTRLTVV.

The chain uses TRBV2 and TRBJ1-2; D unclear. Trimming left V 1 base short and J 3 bases short, with 6 bases between. This CDR3 has 13 amino acids. From germline, CDR1 is SNHLY and CDR2 FYNNEI. The CDR3 spells CASSEDSYYGYTF. The CDR3 DNA is TGTGCCAGCAGTGAAGATAGCTACTATGGCTACACCTTC.

This sequence joins TRBV25-1 and TRBJ2-1, with D hard to call. The CDR3 runs 11 residues. Trimming left V 2 bases short and J 8 bases short, with 4 bases between. Looked up from germline, CDR1 is MGHDK and CDR2 is SYGVNS. The CDR3 loop is CASSEQDEQFF. The CDR3, as DNA: TGTGCCAGCAGTGAACAGGATGAGCAGTTCTTC.

The rearrangement joins TRBV5-4 to TRBJ2-7; D may be TRBD1 (5 bases). Trimming stripped 0 bases from V and 4 bases from J, with 11 bases between. The CDR3 contains 14 residues. The V gene's germline CDR1 is SGHNT and CDR2 YYREEE (reference sequence). The CDR3 loop is CASSLGYDRYEQYF. Here the CDR3 DNA reads TGTGCCAGCAGCTTGGGGTACGACAGATACGAGCAGTACTTC.

The CDR3 nucleotides read TGCGCCAGCAGCGCCCTTGGAAGGGCAACTAATGAAAAACTGTTTTTT. Translating gives CASSALGRATNEKLFF. The chain recombines TRBV4-1 with TRBJ1-4; D is unclear. The length of the CDR3 is 16 residues. V gave up 5 bases and J gave up 0 bases, with 13 bases separating them. Germline-derived CDR1 and CDR2 are MGHRA and YSYEKL.

The chain employs TRBV2 and TRBJ2-3, with no clear D. Trimming shortened V by 6 bases and J by 4 bases, and 11 bases separated the two germline ends. Germline-derived CDR1 and CDR2 are SNHLY and FYNNEI. The CDR3 contains 13 residues. This CDR3 reads CASRVIGPDTQYF. The CDR3 nucleotides read TGTGCCAGCAGGGTTATTGGGCCAGATACGCAGTATTTT.

The gene calls are TRBV7-2 and TRBJ1-2; weak D call: TRBD1 (5 bases). This CDR3 has 13 residues. The V gene's germline CDR1 is SGHTA and CDR2 FQGNSA. V lost 4 bases and J 1 base, leaving 7 bases between the germline ends. CDR3: CASSWGVNYGYTF. The CDR3 DNA reads as TGTGCCAGCAGCTGGGGGGTTAACTATGGCTACACCTTC.

This rearrangement joins TRBV5-6 to TRBJ2-2; D may be TRBD1 or TRBD2 (5 bases each). Trimming took 2 bases from V and 9 from J, leaving 14 bases between them. The CDR3 is 14 residues long. Germline lookup yields CDR1 SGHDT and CDR2 YYEEEE. CDR3: CASSFDSPGRELFF. The CDR3 DNA sequence: TGTGCCAGCAGCTTCGACTCCCCGGGACGGGAGCTGTTTTTT.